The 32 T cell receptor beta chains presented below share a single source sample, sequenced in a study of cytomegalovirus exposure and HLA in healthy donors. Only in-frame clones appear in the TCRdb table, and some are missing; sequencing was by immunoSEQ multiplex PCR. Found here are tens of thousands of clones, 80% to 95% of them singletons; the top ten hold 3.5% to 4%. Input material: PBMCs. The receptors come from a woman in her thirties in good health and CMV-seronegative.

This chain links TRBV13 with TRBJ2-2; 7 nucleotides agree with TRBD2. The V and J ends lost 5 bases and 5 bases, in that order; junction bases with no gene match: 5. This CDR3 contains 14 residues. Germline lookup yields CDR1 PRHDT and CDR2 FYEKMQ (reference sequence). Written as DNA, the CDR3 is TGTGCCAGCAGCGTGGGAGGGCCTACCGGGGAGCTGTTTTTT. Translated: CASSVGGPTGELFF.

This CDR3 reads CASWSGGTGSYEQYF. The CDR3 nucleotides read TGTGCCTCCTGGTCGGGTGGGACTGGGTCCTACGAGCAGTACTTC. The V call is TRBV27, the J call TRBJ2-7; perhaps TRBD2 as D (6 bases). This CDR3 comprises 15 residues. Germline CDR1 MNHEY, CDR2 SMNVEV (reference sequence). V was cut by 11 bases and J by 1 base, with 21 bases left in between.

As for this clone: The sample carries other DNA sequences with the same CDR3. The V call is TRBV7-3, the J call TRBJ1-1; D remains ambiguous. V lost 4 bases, J lost 1 base, and 7 bases lay in between. The germline V gene encodes CDR1 SGHTA and CDR2 FQGTGA. The CDR3 consists of 13 residues. CDR3 residues: CASSSTPNTEAFF. The CDR3 DNA sequence: TGTGCCAGCAGCTCCACACCGAACACTGAAGCTTTCTTT.

The chain employs TRBV19 and TRBJ2-5; D is unclear. This CDR3 comprises 11 residues. Germline values: CDR1 LNHDA, CDR2 SQIVND (reference sequence). V lost 5 bases to trimming and J lost 5 bases, with 6 bases between them. CDR3 coding DNA: TGTGCCAGTAGTCATCGGGAGACCCAGTACTTC. It is translated as CASSHRETQYF.

The chain has TRBV19 and TRBJ2-3; D call uncertain. The germline CDR1 and CDR2 sequences are LNHDA and SQIVND (reference sequence). V was clipped by 3 bases and J by 2 bases, with 9 bases between them. The CDR3 length is 14 residues. The CDR3 reads CASSIPGYTDTQYF. The CDR3, as DNA: TGTGCCAGTAGTATTCCAGGCTACACAGATACGCAGTATTTT.

This clone appeared a few times. The chain joins TRBV6-1 to TRBJ1-2; D is ambiguous. The V end lost 5 bases, the J end lost 2 bases, and 9 bases lay between the germline ends. Germline V lookup: CDR1 MNHNS, CDR2 SASEGT. The CDR3 sequence is 13 residues long. CDR3 loop: CASSRESNYGYTF. The CDR3 nucleotides are TGTGCCAGCAGTAGAGAATCGAACTATGGCTACACCTTC.

The chain employs TRBV2 and TRBJ2-7, with TRBD1 identical over 10 bases. With 6 bases clipped from V and 6 bases from J, the junction kept 5 bases outside the gene matches. CDR3 length equals 13 residues. CDR1 and CDR2 from the germline V gene are SNHLY and FYNNEI. CDR3: CASSGTGVVEQYF. As DNA, the CDR3 is TGTGCCAGCAGCGGGACAGGGGTGGTCGAGCAGTACTTC.

The rearrangement joins TRBV19 to TRBJ1-3, with 10 bases that match TRBD1. The CDR3 is 17 amino acids. With V trimmed by 7 bases and J by 0 bases, 9 bases remained unmatched. Germline V gene data show CDR1 as LNHDA and CDR2 as SQIVND (reference sequence). The CDR3 is CASIPLGDRGSGNTIYF. CDR3 bases: TGTGCCAGTATCCCCCTCGGGGACAGGGGCTCTGGAAACACCATATATTTT.

This clone was counted a few times. CDR3 in DNA: TGTGCCAGCAGTTCAGGGGACTATGGCTACACCTTC. Translated: CASSSGDYGYTF. The chain employs TRBV28 and TRBJ1-2, with a tentative D call TRBD1 (6 bases). This CDR3 contains 12 residues. The V and J ends lost 4 bases and 3 bases respectively, with 6 bases between them. Germline lookup yields CDR1 MDHEN and CDR2 SYDVKM.

The chain carries TRBV29-1 and TRBJ2-5, with D uncertain. Germline values: CDR1 SQVTM, CDR2 ANQGSEA. The CDR3 is 12 residues long. The V and J ends lost 5 bases and 3 bases respectively, with 10 bases between them. The CDR3 protein is CSVIQKKETQYF. CDR3 DNA sequence: TGCAGCGTTATCCAAAAAAAAGAGACCCAGTACTTC. The variable domain in full, completed from reference TRBV29-1 and TRBJ2-5, reads SAVISQKPSRDICQRGTSLTIQCQVDSQVTMMFWYRQQPGQSLTLIATANQGSEATYESGFVIDKFPISRPNLTFSTLTVSNMSPEDSSIYLCSVIQKKETQYFGPGTRLLVL.

In its sample, this clone was seen once. This chain joins TRBV5-1 and TRBJ2-3; TRBD2 agrees at 10 bases. Trimming at V came to 1 base and at J to 0 bases, leaving 2 bases not matched to a gene. The CDR3 is made up of 16 amino acids. The V gene's germline CDR1 is SGHRS and CDR2 YFSETQ. CDR3 residues: CASSLLAGASTDTQYF. CDR3 nucleotides: TGCGCCAGCAGCTTGCTAGCGGGAGCTAGCACAGATACGCAGTATTTT.

The chain uses TRBV9 and TRBJ2-1; 7 positions match TRBD2. Germline CDR1 and CDR2: SGDLS and YYNGEE. This CDR3 contains 14 residues. The V and J ends lost 1 base and 5 bases, in that order; junction bases with no gene match: 3. Written as DNA, the CDR3 is TGTGCCAGCAGCGTATACGCGGGAGACAATGAGCAGTTCTTC. It specifies CASSVYAGDNEQFF.

The V and J genes are TRBV5-1 and TRBJ2-7; 7 nucleotides match TRBD2. CDR1 and CDR2 from the germline V gene are SGHRS and YFSETQ. V lost 8 bases and J lost 2; bases outside the gene matches: 10. CDR3 length equals 14 residues. The CDR3 bases are TGCGCCAGTTCGATGGGGGGGATGGCCTACGAGCAGTACTTC. Its translation: CASSMGGMAYEQYF. The entire variable domain, with the rest obtained from reference TRBV5-1 and TRBJ2-7, is as follows: KAGVTQTPRYLIKTRGQQVTLSCSPISGHRSVSWYQQTPGQGLQFLFEYFSETQRNKGNFPGRFSGRQFSNSRSEMNVSTLELGDSALYLCASSMGGMAYEQYFGPGTRLTVT.

Only a few counts were recorded for this clone. The chain employs TRBV27 and TRBJ2-1, with 10 bases fitting TRBD2. There are 17 residues in the CDR3. With V trimmed by 1 base and J by 0 bases, 3 bases remained unmatched. Germline CDR1 and CDR2: MNHEY and SMNVEV (reference sequence). CDR3 loop: CASSLFTSGVSYNEQFF. CDR3 coding DNA: TGTGCCAGCAGTTTATTCACTAGCGGGGTCTCCTACAATGAGCAGTTCTTC.

The V call is TRBV5-8, the J call TRBJ1-5, with D hard to call. The germline V and J ends were trimmed by 0 bases and 4 bases, with 20 bases remaining between them. This CDR3 is 18 amino acids long. CDR1 and CDR2 from the germline V gene are SGHTS and YDEGEE. The CDR3 sequence: CASSLVTLRADANQPQHF. CDR3 coding DNA: TGTGCCAGCAGCTTGGTGACCTTGAGGGCCGACGCTAATCAGCCCCAGCATTTT.

This chain joins TRBV28 and TRBJ2-1; TRBD2 matches at 7 bases. Germline CDR1 reads MDHEN; CDR2 reads SYDVKM. Losses at the gene ends were 5 bases for V and 9 bases for J; bases not matched to a gene: 16. This CDR3 is built from 16 residues. CDR3 loop: CASSQAPGPGRVEQFF. The CDR3 region has the DNA TGTGCCAGCAGTCAAGCCCCGGGACCGGGGAGGGTTGAGCAGTTCTTC.

The chain combines TRBV2 with TRBJ2-3; TRBD2 is a possible D gene (5 bases). The V gene lost 5 bases and the J gene lost 1 base, with 13 bases spanning the gap. The CDR3 consists of 15 residues. Germline CDR1 and CDR2: SNHLY and FYNNEI. The CDR3 DNA is TGTGCCAGCAGTTTAAAAAGGACTGGCACAGATACGCAGTATTTT. This sequence encodes CASSLKRTGTDTQYF.

This clone turned up a few times. V gene TRBV11-1 combines with J gene TRBJ2-1; D gene uncertain. Germline V gene sequence: CDR1 SGHAT, CDR2 FQDESV (reference sequence). The CDR3 covers 16 residues. Trimming stripped 5 bases from V and 5 bases from J, with 19 bases between. This CDR3 is CASSPELIGFNNEQFF. CDR3 nucleotides: TGTGCCAGCAGCCCCGAGCTGATCGGTTTCAACAATGAGCAGTTCTTC.

The chain uses TRBV14 and TRBJ1-2; the match to TRBD1 covers 12 bases. The trim removed 2 bases at V and 4 bases at J, leaving 8 bases unmatched. The CDR3 covers 17 residues. Germline CDR1 reads SGHDN; CDR2 reads FVKESK. For the CDR3, the DNA is TGTGCCAGCAGCCAACCGGGACAGGGGGCGACGGGCTATGGCTACACCTTC. Protein: CASSQPGQGATGYGYTF.

The rearrangement links TRBV5-5 to TRBJ1-6, with 9 positions matching TRBD1. V lost 3 bases to trimming and J lost 10 bases; unmatched junction nucleotides: 5. Germline CDR1 SGHKS, CDR2 YYEKEE (reference sequence). The length of the CDR3 is 14 residues. CDR3 amino acids: CASSSGQGNSPLHF. CDR3 nucleotide sequence: TGTGCCAGCAGCTCGGGACAGGGAAACTCACCCCTCCACTTT.

The rearrangement uses TRBV5-1 and TRBJ1-1; D not resolved. Germline CDR1 SGHRS, CDR2 YFSETQ. Trimming left V 0 bases short and J 0 bases short, with 12 bases between. This CDR3 contains 16 residues. The CDR3 loop reads CASSLDLGEVNTEAFF. Here the CDR3 DNA reads TGCGCCAGCAGCTTGGATCTTGGGGAGGTGAACACTGAAGCTTTCTTT.

The chain combines TRBV2 with TRBJ2-4, with 10 positions matching TRBD2. The germline V gene has CDR1 SNHLY and CDR2 FYNNEI. This CDR3 has 19 amino acids. V was pared by 6 bases and J by 8 bases, with 22 bases of the junction left unmatched. CDR3 residues: CASRSQGVRLSGRVDIQYF. CDR3 coding DNA: TGTGCCAGCAGAAGTCAGGGGGTACGACTAAGCGGGAGGGTAGACATTCAGTACTTC.

The gene calls are TRBV6-1 and TRBJ2-1; 7 bases map to TRBD2. In germline, CDR1 is MNHNS, CDR2 SASEGT. CDR3 length: 15 residues. The trim removed 0 bases at V and 16 bases at J, leaving 15 bases unmatched. This CDR3 reads CASSEADHYYGGGFF. The CDR3 DNA sequence: TGTGCCAGCAGTGAAGCGGACCACTATTATGGGGGGGGATTCTTC.

The chain employs TRBV7-9 and TRBJ1-1, with D tentatively TRBD1 (6 bases). V lost 3 bases to trimming and J lost 10 bases, with 24 bases between them. The CDR3 spans 16 residues. Looked up from germline, CDR1 is SEHNR and CDR2 is FQNEAQ (reference sequence). The CDR3 loop reads CASSFSPPPGGYGAFF. In DNA, the CDR3 is TGTGCCAGCAGCTTTTCCCCTCCACCGGGGGGCTACGGAGCTTTCTTT.

The rearrangement joins TRBV29-1 to TRBJ2-3, with TRBD1 matching over 7 bases. CDR3 length: 13 amino acids. V gave up 5 bases and J gave up 9 bases; unmatched junction bases: 11. Per the germline V gene, CDR1 is SQVTM and CDR2 is ANQGSEA. The CDR3 sequence is CSVTTGRLSTQYF. In nucleotides, the CDR3 is TGCAGCGTTACGACAGGGCGATTATCGACGCAGTATTTT.

The V call is TRBV19, the J call TRBJ1-2; perhaps TRBD1 as D (5 bases). Germline values: CDR1 LNHDA, CDR2 SQIVND (reference sequence). Trimming shortened V by 5 bases and J by 0 bases, and 10 bases separated the two germline ends. This CDR3 contains 14 residues. CDR3 coding DNA: TGTGCCAGTAGTTTCCCGGACACTAACTATGGCTACACCTTC. The encoded protein is CASSFPDTNYGYTF.

V is TRBV7-2 and J is TRBJ1-1; no clear D gene. Trimming shortened V by 5 bases and J by 0 bases, and 10 bases separated the two germline ends. Germline V gives CDR1 SGHTA, CDR2 FQGNSA. This CDR3 region has 14 residues. The CDR3 reads CASSPPVMNTEAFF. CDR3 nucleotides: TGTGCCAGCAGCCCTCCGGTTATGAACACTGAAGCTTTCTTT.

CDR3 in amino acids: CASSQDGRGSAFF. CDR3 DNA sequence: TGTGCCAGCAGCCAAGATGGCCGGGGTTCTGCTTTCTTT. The V and J genes are TRBV4-2 and TRBJ1-1; D is uncertain. From germline, CDR1 is LGHNA and CDR2 YNFKEQ. Trimming removed 0 bases at V and 11 bases at J, with 13 bases between. The CDR3 is made up of 13 amino acids.

This chain links TRBV5-1 with TRBJ2-7; 9 bases match TRBD2. The V segment lost 1 base and the J segment 4 bases; nucleotides outside the gene matches: 0. Germline values: CDR1 SGHRS, CDR2 YFSETQ. The length of the CDR3 is 13 residues. CDR3 sequence (DNA): TGCGCCAGCAGCTTGACTAGCGGGTACGAGCAGTACTTC. This encodes CASSLTSGYEQYF.

This chain joins TRBV18 and TRBJ1-1; 9 bases agree with TRBD1. J was trimmed by 4 bases and V by 6 bases; bases with no gene match: 15. This CDR3 region has 17 residues. Germline-derived CDR1 and CDR2 are KGHSH and LQKENI. CDR3 protein: CASSPTDRGARGTEAFF. As DNA, the CDR3 is TGTGCCAGCTCGCCCACGGACAGGGGCGCTCGAGGCACTGAAGCTTTCTTT.

The rearrangement links TRBV7-9 to TRBJ1-1; possible D gene TRBD1, 5 bases. CDR1 is SEHNR, CDR2 FQNEAQ, per germline (reference sequence). This CDR3 has 13 residues. V shed 2 bases and J shed 4 bases, with 8 bases lying between them. The CDR3 region is CASSLQGVTEAFF. CDR3 coding DNA: TGTGCCAGCAGCTTACAAGGGGTCACTGAAGCTTTCTTT.

The rearrangement links TRBV19 to TRBJ1-5, with TRBD1 matching 7 bases. The V gene's germline CDR1 is LNHDA and CDR2 SQIVND (reference sequence). V lost 1 base, J lost 4 bases, and 4 bases stayed unmatched. This CDR3 contains 15 residues. CDR3 sequence reads: CASSIGRQGNQPQHF. The CDR3 region has the DNA TGTGCCAGTAGTATAGGTAGACAGGGAAATCAGCCCCAGCATTTT.